The 9 T cell receptor beta chains presented below share a single source sample, sequenced in a study of T-cell memory formation after mild COVID-19 (dated by TCRdb to the early 2020s). Libraries were built with 5' RACE. Reads for this sample came from an Illumina NovaSeq 6000. TCRdb applied fastp at Q25 and MiXCR to the public reads, then kept only in-frame beta chains. Rows matching on CDR3 protein sequence are summarized as one entry with the most common DNA and genes. Across this sample there are 450,000 or so distinct CDR3 sequences, with roughly 25% seen only once. The ten biggest clones cover roughly an eighth of the sample. Sequencing used PBMCs or a T cell subset sorted from them (not recorded which). These receptors all stem from an adult woman who had mild COVID-19 (a few samples of this study predate the infection). The sample titles of this study are shuffled in the database, so cell type and time point are left out; the donor was told from shared clones.

The chain joins TRBV24-1 to TRBJ2-7; D gene uncertain. The germline CDR1 and CDR2 sequences are KGHDR and SFDVKD. Trimming cost V 3 bases and J 7 bases, with 12 bases left between them. The length of the CDR3 is 13 residues. The CDR3 loop reads CATSDGGGGEQYF. The CDR3 DNA reads TGTGCCACCAGTGATGGTGGCGGCGGTGAGCAGTACTTC.

Ten or more counts support this clonotype. DNA for the CDR3: TGCGCCAGCAGCCAAGATCCCGCCGGGGCCAGTCAGTACGAGCAGTACTTC. Translating gives CASSQDPAGASQYEQYF. The V gene is TRBV4-3, the J gene TRBJ2-7, with D tentatively TRBD1 or TRBD2 (5 bases each). V shed 0 bases and J shed 4 bases, with 19 bases lying between them. There are 17 residues in the CDR3. Germline CDR1 and CDR2: LGHNA and YSLEER.

The V gene is TRBV4-3, the J gene TRBJ2-1; 8 bases agree with TRBD2. Germline lookup yields CDR1 LGHNA and CDR2 YSLEER. This CDR3 is 19 amino acids long. J gave up 0 bases and V 0 bases, and 10 bases lay outside the gene matches. CDR3 protein: CASSQDTASGRRSYNEQFF. The CDR3 DNA is TGCGCCAGCAGCCAAGACACGGCTAGCGGGCGACGCTCCTACAATGAGCAGTTCTTC.

The genes are TRBV11-2 and TRBJ1-2; D may be TRBD1 (5 bases). The ends were cut back, 4 bases at V and 5 bases at J, with 14 bases in the middle. The germline V gene encodes CDR1 SGHAT and CDR2 FQNNGV. This CDR3 is built from 14 residues. CDR3 bases: TGTGCCAGCAGCTCGATAAGGGGACCTTATGGCTACACCTTC. Residues: CASSSIRGPYGYTF.

The table lists this clonotype with a few counts. The rearrangement links TRBV20-1 to TRBJ2-1; D may be TRBD2 (7 bases). CDR1 and CDR2 from the germline V gene are DFQATT and SNEGSKA (reference sequence). V was pared by 5 bases and J by 10 bases, with 24 bases between. This CDR3 has 15 residues. The CDR3 region is CSAPLGGKGEREQFF. In nucleotides, the CDR3 is TGCAGTGCTCCCCTGGGAGGGAAGGGGGAGAGGGAGCAGTTCTTC.

The chain joins TRBV5-1 to TRBJ1-2; tentatively, D is TRBD1 (5 bases). Germline-derived CDR1 and CDR2 are SGHRS and YFSETQ. The CDR3 loop spans 15 amino acids. Between the trimmed V and J ends, which lost 4 bases and 8 bases, there was a span of 21 bases. Here the CDR3 DNA reads TGCGCCAGCAGCCTGGGGGACGATCCTTATGGAGGCTACACCTTC. It encodes CASSLGDDPYGGYTF. Drawing the rest from reference TRBV5-1 and TRBJ1-2, the complete variable domain is KAGVTQTPRYLIKTRGQQVTLSCSPISGHRSVSWYQQTPGQGLQFLFEYFSETQRNKGNFPGRFSGRQFSNSRSEMNVSTLELGDSALYLCASSLGDDPYGGYTFGSGTRLTVV.

This sequence joins TRBV7-2 and TRBJ2-1; either TRBD1 or TRBD2 may supply D (6 bases each). Per germline, CDR1 SGHTA and CDR2 FQGNSA. CDR3 length: 18 amino acids. The V gene lost 1 base and the J gene lost 4 bases, with 20 bases spanning the gap. The CDR3 DNA is TGTGCCAGCAGCTTAGAGTTGAAGGGGGGCCTCTTATACAATGAGCAGTTCTTC. This gives the protein CASSLELKGGLLYNEQFF.

The rearrangement links TRBV18 to TRBJ1-1; D not resolved. The CDR3 has 15 residues. Germline V lookup: CDR1 KGHSH, CDR2 LQKENI. V dropped 0 bases and J dropped 0 bases, with 8 bases sitting between them. Here the CDR3 reads CASSPPDTMNTEAFF. For the CDR3, the DNA is TGTGCCAGCTCACCACCTGACACTATGAACACTGAAGCTTTCTTT.

V and J are TRBV4-1 and TRBJ2-7; TRBD1 might be the D (5 bases). This CDR3 contains 17 residues. Trimming stripped 4 bases from V and 2 bases from J, with 21 bases between. CDR1 is MGHRA and CDR2 is YSYEKL in the germline V gene. The CDR3 spells CASSPGLTQGFPYEQYF. For the CDR3, the DNA is TGCGCCAGCAGCCCCGGGTTGACCCAGGGTTTTCCCTACGAGCAGTACTTC.